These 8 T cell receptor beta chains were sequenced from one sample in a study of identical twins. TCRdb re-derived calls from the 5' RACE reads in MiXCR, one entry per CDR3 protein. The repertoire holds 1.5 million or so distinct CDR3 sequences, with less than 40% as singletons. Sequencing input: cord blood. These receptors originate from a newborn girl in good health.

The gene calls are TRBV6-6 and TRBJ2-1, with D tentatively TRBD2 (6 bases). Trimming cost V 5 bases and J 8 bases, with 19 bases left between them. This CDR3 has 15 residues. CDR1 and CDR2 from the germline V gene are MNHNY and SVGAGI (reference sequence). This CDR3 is CASSTEGGSGYEQFF. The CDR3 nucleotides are TGTGCCAGCAGTACCGAAGGAGGGTCCGGGTATGAGCAGTTCTTC.

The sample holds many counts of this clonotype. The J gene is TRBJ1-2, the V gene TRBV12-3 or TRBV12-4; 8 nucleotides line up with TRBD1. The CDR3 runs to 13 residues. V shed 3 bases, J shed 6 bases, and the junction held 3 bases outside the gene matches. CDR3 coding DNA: TGTGCCAGCAGTTTTAAGACAGGGGATGGCTACACCTTC. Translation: CASSFKTGDGYTF.

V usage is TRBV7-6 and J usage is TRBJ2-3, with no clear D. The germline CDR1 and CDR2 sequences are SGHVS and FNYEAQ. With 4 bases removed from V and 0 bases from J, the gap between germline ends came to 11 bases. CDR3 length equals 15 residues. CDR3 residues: CASSSQLLSTDTQYF. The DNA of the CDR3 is TGTGCCAGCAGCTCCCAGCTACTTAGCACAGATACGCAGTATTTT.

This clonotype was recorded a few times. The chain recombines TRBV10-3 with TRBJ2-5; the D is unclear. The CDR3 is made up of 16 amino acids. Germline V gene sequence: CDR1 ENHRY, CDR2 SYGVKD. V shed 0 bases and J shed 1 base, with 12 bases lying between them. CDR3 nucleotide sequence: TGTGCCATCAGTGAGTCCTCTCTCCCCGCCCAAGAGACCCAGTACTTC. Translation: CAISESSLPAQETQYF.

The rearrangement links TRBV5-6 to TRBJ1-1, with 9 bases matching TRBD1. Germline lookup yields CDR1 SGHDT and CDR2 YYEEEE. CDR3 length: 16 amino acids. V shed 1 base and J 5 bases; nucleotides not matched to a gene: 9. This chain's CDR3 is CASSLSLQGARTEAFF. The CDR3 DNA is TGTGCCAGCAGCTTGAGCCTACAGGGGGCGCGGACTGAAGCTTTCTTT.

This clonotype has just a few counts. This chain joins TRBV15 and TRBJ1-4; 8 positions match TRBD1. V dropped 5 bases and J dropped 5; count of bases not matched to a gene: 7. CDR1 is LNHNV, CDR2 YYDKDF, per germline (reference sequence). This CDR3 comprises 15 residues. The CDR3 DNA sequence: TGTGCCACCAGCGTGACAGGGGAGGGCAATGAAAAACTGTTTTTT. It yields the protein CATSVTGEGNEKLFF.

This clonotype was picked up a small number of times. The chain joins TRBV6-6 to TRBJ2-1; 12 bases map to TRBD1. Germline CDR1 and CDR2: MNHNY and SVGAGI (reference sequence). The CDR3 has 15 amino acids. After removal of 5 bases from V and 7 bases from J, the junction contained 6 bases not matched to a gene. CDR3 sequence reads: CASSPGTGGKNEQFF. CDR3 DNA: TGTGCCAGCAGTCCCGGGACAGGGGGCAAGAATGAGCAGTTCTTC.

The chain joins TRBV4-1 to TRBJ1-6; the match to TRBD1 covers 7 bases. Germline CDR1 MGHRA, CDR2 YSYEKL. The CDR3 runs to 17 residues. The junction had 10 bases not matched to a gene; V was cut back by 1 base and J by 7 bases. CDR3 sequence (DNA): TGCGCCAGCAGCCAAGGGTCCCCGAGGGGGCGGAATTCACCCCTCCACTTT. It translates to CASSQGSPRGRNSPLHF.